Listed here is a single T cell receptor beta chain. In the source study's methods: Amplification from reference gene primers served as the basis for estimated nucleated cell counts. Using immunoSEQ multiplex PCR, the repertoire was profiled, and TCRdb retains in-frame clones only, with some absent. The V and J calls and clone size come from that table; D and trimming were worked out from the DNA. The sample comprises around 61,000 clones, about 81% of which are singletons, and around 14% rests with the top ten. CDR3 length equals 13 residues. Trimming took 7 bases from V and 7 from J; bases not matched to a gene: 10. In germline, CDR1 is GTSNPN, CDR2 SVGIG (reference sequence). These data originate in a study of blood T cell repertoires in COVID-19. Across the whole study: Specimens from acute and convalescent COVID-19 originated in the United States, Italy and Spain. The analysed material was cDNA or gDNA that came from T cells, B-cell-depleted T cells, or PBMCs.

V usage is TRBV30 and J usage is TRBJ2-7; 10 nucleotides agree with TRBD1. Sequencing input: peripheral blood. This TCR was sampled from a man older than 75 with acute or convalescent COVID-19. The chain's CDR3 is CAFRDRGRWEQYF. CDR3 coding DNA: TGTGCCTTCCGGGACAGGGGACGTTGGGAGCAGTACTTC.